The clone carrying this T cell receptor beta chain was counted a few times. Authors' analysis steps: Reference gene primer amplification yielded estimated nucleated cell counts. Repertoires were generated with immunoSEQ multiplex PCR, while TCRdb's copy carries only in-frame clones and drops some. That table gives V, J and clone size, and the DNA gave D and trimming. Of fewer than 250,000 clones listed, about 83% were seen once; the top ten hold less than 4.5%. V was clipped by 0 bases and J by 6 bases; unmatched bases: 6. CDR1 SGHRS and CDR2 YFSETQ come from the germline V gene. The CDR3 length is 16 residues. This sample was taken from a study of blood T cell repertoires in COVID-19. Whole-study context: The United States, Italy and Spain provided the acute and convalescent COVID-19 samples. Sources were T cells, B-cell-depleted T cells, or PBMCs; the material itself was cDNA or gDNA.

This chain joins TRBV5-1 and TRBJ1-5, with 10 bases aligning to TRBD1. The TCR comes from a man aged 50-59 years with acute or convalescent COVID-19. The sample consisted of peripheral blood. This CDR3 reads CASSLGAGTGVQPQHF. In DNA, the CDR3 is TGCGCCAGCAGCTTGGGGGCCGGGACAGGGGTTCAGCCCCAGCATTTT.